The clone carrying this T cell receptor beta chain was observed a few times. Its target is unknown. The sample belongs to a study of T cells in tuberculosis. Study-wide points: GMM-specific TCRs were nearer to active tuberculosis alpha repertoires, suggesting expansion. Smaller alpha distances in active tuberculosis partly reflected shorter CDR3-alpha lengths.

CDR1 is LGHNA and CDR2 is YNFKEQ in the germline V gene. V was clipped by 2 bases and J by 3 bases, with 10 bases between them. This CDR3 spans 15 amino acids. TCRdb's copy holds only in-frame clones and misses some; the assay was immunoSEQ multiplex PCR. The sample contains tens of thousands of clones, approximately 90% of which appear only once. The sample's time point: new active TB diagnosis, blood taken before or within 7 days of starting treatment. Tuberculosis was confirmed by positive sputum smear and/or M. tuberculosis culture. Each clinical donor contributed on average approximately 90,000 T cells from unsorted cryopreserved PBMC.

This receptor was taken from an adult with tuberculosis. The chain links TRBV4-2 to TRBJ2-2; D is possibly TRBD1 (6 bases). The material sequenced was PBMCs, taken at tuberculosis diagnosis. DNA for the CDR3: TGTGCCAGCAGCCAACGGGACACCCACACCGGGGAGCTGTTTTTT. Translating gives CASSQRDTHTGELFF.